This TCR beta chain is from a study of CD8+ T cells in alopecia areata. Treatment here: oral pan-JAK inhibitor, 5-10 mg twice daily. Sorted populations comprised CD4+ and CD8+ T cells obtained from PBMCs. Reverse transcription of extracted RNA yielded cDNA, which provided the sequencing template. Sequencing used immunoSEQ multiplex PCR; TCRdb keeps in-frame clones, though not all of them. Of 95,000 to 100,000 clones in the sample, about 61% were seen once. As concerns this clone: What it binds is unknown.

Broader study findings: Among the top 100, expanded CD8+ clones were significantly decreased by tofacitinib, as was scalp clonality. Relative to normal scalp, lesional scalp, especially alopecia totalis/universalis, showed higher clonality. Sequencing of scalp tissue also captures the resident alphabeta T cells of normal skin.

This CDR3 comprises 15 residues. The ends lost 8 bases at V and 1 base at J; junction bases unmatched: 9. Germline CDR1 and CDR2: MNHEY and SMNVEV (reference sequence). The genes are TRBV27 and TRBJ2-5; 8 bases are shared with TRBD2. The TCR originated in a human donor with alopecia areata. The specimen comprised CD8+ T cells sorted from blood, sampled at approximately week 60, from a patient treated with tofacitinib. CDR3 amino acids: CASGSLAASQETQYF. The CDR3 region has the DNA TGTGCCAGCGGGTCACTAGCGGCTAGCCAAGAGACCCAGTACTTC.